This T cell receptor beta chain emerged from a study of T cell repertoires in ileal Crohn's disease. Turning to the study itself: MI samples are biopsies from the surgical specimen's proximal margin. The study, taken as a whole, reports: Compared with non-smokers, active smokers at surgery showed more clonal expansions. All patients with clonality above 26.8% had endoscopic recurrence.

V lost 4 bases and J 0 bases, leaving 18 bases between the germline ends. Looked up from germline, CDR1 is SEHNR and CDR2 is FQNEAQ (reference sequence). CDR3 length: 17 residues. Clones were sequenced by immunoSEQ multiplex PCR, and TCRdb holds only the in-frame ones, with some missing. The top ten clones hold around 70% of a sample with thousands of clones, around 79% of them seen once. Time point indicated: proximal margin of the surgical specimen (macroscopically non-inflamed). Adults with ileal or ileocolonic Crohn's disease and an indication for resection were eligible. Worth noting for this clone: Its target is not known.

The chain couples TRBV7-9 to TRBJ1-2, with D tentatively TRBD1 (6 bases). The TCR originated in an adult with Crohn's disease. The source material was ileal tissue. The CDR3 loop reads CASSSRGGQEANYGYTF. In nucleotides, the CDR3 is TGTGCCAGCAGCTCACGCGGGGGCCAGGAAGCTAACTATGGCTACACCTTC.